This T cell receptor beta chain was identified during a study of T cell changes during pregnancy in multiple sclerosis. The data were produced by immunoSEQ multiplex PCR, yet TCRdb's version contains in-frame clones alone and is incomplete. The table lists 45,000 to 60,000 clones, 85% to 95% of them singletons. Trimming took off 4 bases at V and 7 bases at J, with 11 bases between the two ends. CDR1 and CDR2 from the germline V gene are SGHRS and YFSETQ. The CDR3 covers 12 residues. The V and J genes are TRBV5-1 and TRBJ1-2, with D possibly matching TRBD1 (5 bases). The source of this sequence is a female donor with multiple sclerosis, enrolled in a pregnancy study. The source was CD4+ T cells from peripheral blood mononuclear cells, collected in the third trimester of pregnancy. This CDR3 reads CASSPDTLGYTF. As DNA, the CDR3 is TGCGCCAGCAGCCCGGACACCCTTGGCTACACCTTC.